This T cell receptor (beta chain) was captured in a study of blood T cell repertoires in COVID-19. Study-wide context: T cells, B-cell-depleted T cells, or PBMCs provided the cDNA or gDNA that served as material.

Study members were between about 18 and 100 years old and lived in around 24 US regions. Each recovered donor of Cohort 3 presented with two negative PCRs, clearance, or symptom resolution. The protocol was immunoSEQ multiplex PCR, while the TCRdb copy is restricted to in-frame clones and leaves out a portion. This sample has a few hundred thousand clones; approximately 84% occur once, and the top ten carry about 15%. V lost 4 bases to trimming and J lost 7 bases; unmatched junction nucleotides: 13. Per germline, CDR1 SGHRS and CDR2 YFSETQ. This CDR3 spans 18 amino acids. The sequenced material came from PBMCs or T cells enriched from blood (not recorded which). The sequence was obtained from a man between 35 and 55 years old who had recovered from COVID-19. The chain has TRBV5-1 and TRBJ2-1; 14 nucleotides line up with TRBD2. CDR3 sequence: CASSGGLGTSGSGNEQFF. Written as DNA, the CDR3 is TGCGCCAGCAGCGGGGGGCTAGGGACTAGCGGGAGTGGGAATGAGCAGTTCTTC.